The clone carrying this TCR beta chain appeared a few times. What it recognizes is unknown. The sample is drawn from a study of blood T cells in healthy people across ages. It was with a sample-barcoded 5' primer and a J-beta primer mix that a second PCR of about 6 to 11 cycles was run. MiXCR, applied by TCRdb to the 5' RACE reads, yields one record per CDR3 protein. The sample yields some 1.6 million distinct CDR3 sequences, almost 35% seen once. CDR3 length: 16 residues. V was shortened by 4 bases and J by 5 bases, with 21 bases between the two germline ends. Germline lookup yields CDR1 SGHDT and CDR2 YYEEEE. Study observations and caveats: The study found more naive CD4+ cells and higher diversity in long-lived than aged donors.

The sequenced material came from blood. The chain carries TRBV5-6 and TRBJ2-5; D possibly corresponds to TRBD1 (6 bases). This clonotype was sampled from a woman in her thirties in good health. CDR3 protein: CASSPDGGRNTETQYF. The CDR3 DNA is TGTGCCAGCAGCCCTGATGGGGGCCGCAACACGGAGACCCAGTACTTC.